This TCR beta chain was sequenced for a study of control samples from healthy donors and cancer patients. This clone was seen a few times. TCRdb keeps only in-frame clones here, not all; method: immunoSEQ multiplex PCR. This table holds 95,000 to 130,000 clones, over 90% found once. V lost 8 bases and J 6 bases, leaving 19 bases between the germline ends. The V gene's germline CDR1 is MNHNY and CDR2 SVGAGI (reference sequence). The CDR3 spans 14 residues. This chain uses TRBV6-6 with TRBJ1-1, with a tentative D call TRBD1 (5 bases). Sequenced input: blood. The receptor comes from a man aged 25 to 40 in good health. CDR3 in DNA: TGTGCCAGCCTCCCGGGGGGGAGGGACTCTGAAGCTTTCTTT. Translated: CASLPGGRDSEAFF.